This T cell receptor (beta chain) emerged from a study of T cells in Graves' hyperthyroidism and ophthalmopathy. Comment on this clonotype: Its antigen is currently unknown.

Authors of the study amplified TCR beta CDR3 regions from RNA transcripts. The HTBI primer set drove a first-round RT-PCR of the TCR CDR3. MiXCR was run by TCRdb on the multiplex PCR reads, yielding one entry per CDR3 protein. The sample includes about 840,000 distinct CDR3 sequences, roughly 40% of them seen just once. This CDR3 is 14 amino acids long. Germline CDR1 is LNHDA and CDR2 is SQIVND (reference sequence). V lost 4 bases, J lost 3 bases, and 6 bases stayed unmatched. Broader study findings: Blood also showed most of the thyroid clonotypes that were expanded above 0.001.

This sequence joins TRBV19 and TRBJ2-7, with TRBD1 identical over 7 bases. Input material: blood. This sequence originates from a young man with Graves' hyperthyroidism. DNA for the CDR3: TGTGCCAGTAGTACCTCGGGACAGTACTACGAGCAGTACTTC. This encodes CASSTSGQYYEQYF.